This TCR beta chain was recorded in a study of T cell repertoires in cytomegalovirus infection. Study summary: Matching HLA type, along with CMV infection, was indicated by public TCR beta signatures.

Study findings and constraints: HLA-C-restricted, CMV-specific TCR beta clonotypes were dominant ex vivo. Cumulated frequencies of public TCR beta families served to identify carriers of CMV plus the relevant HLA.

For this clonotype: The antigen is undetermined. A junction boundary mismatches the germline segment, possibly from a read error.

The CDR3 sequence is 9 residues long. CDR1 ENHRY and CDR2 SYGVKD come from the germline V gene. MiXCR was run by TCRdb on the reads, yielding one entry per CDR3 protein. Of some 440,000 distinct CDR3 sequences listed, approximately 32% are singletons. The TCR originated in a human donor in good health (CMV status not recorded). Some clones in this sample may be carry-over from other donors' samples. The chain recombines TRBV10-3 with TRBJ1-6; D is uncertain. Sequenced material: PBMCs. In DNA, the CDR3 is TGTGCCATCAGTTCACGCCTCCACTTT. It translates to CAISSRLHF.